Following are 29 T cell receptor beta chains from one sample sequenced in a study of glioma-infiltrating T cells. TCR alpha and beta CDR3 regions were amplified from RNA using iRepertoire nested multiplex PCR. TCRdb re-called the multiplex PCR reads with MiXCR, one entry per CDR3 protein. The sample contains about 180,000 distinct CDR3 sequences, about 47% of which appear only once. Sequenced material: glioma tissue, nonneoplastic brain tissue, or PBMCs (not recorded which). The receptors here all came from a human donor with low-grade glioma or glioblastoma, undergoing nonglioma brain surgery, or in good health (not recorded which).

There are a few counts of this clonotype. The CDR3, as DNA: TGCAGTGCTCGGAACAGCGGAACCCCCACCGGGGAGCTGTTTTTT. It yields the protein CSARNSGTPTGELFF. The chain has TRBV20-1 and TRBJ2-2, with D possibly being TRBD2 (5 bases). Per the germline V gene, CDR1 is DFQATT and CDR2 is SNEGSKA (reference sequence). V lost 5 bases to trimming and J lost 4 bases, with 17 bases between them. The CDR3 is made up of 15 amino acids.

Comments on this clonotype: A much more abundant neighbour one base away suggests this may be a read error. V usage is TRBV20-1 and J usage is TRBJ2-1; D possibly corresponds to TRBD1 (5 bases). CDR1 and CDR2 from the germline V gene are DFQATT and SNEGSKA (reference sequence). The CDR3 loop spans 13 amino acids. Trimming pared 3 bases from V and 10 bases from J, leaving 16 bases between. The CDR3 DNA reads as TGCAGTGCTAGGATGCAGGGTATTTACGAGCAGTTCTTC. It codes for CSARMQGIYEQFF.

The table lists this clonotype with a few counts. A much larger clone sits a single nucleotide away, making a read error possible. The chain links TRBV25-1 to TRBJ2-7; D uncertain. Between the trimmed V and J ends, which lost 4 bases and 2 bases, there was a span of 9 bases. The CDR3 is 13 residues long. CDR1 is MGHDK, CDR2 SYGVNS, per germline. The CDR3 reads CASSVTSTYEQYF. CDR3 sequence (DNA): TGTGCCAGCAGTGTGACATCAACCTACGAGCAGTACTTC.

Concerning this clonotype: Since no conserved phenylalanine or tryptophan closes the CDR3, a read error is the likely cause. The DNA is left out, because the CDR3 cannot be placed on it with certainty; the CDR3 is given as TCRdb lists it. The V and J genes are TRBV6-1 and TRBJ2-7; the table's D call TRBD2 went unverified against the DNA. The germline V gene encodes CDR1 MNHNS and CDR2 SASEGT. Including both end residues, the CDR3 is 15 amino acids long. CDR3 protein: CASSEDAGGPSEKYL.

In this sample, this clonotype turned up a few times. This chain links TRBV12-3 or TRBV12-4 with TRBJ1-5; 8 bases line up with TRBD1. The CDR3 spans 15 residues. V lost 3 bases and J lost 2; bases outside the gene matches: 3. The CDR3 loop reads CASSLRTGRNQPQHF. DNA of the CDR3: TGTGCCAGCAGTTTGAGGACAGGGCGCAATCAGCCCCAGCATTTT.

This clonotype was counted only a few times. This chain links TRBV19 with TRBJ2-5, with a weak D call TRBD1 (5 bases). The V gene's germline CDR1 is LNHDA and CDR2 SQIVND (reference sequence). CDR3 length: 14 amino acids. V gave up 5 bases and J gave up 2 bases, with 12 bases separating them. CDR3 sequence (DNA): TGTGCCAGTAGTGTCGACAGAGATCAAGAGACCCAGTACTTC. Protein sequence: CASSVDRDQETQYF.

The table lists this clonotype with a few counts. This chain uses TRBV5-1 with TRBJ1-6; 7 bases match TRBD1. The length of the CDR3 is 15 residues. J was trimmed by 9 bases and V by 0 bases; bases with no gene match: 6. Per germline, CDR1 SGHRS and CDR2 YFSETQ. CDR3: CASSLARDRVSPLHF. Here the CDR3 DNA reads TGCGCCAGCAGCTTGGCCAGAGACAGGGTTTCACCCCTCCACTTT.

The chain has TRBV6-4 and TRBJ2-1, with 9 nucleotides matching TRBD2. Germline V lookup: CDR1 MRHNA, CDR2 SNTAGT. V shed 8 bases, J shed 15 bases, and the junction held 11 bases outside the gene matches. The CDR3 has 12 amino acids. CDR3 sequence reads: CASVEAGTSLFF. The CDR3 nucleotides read TGTGCCAGCGTTGAAGCGGGGACTAGCCTGTTCTTC.

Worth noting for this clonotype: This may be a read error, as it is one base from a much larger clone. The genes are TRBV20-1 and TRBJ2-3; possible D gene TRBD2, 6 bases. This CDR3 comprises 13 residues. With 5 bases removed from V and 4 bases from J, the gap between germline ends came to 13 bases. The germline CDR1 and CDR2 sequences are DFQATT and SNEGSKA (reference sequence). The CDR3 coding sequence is TGCAGTGCTCCGGGACTTCCTTCAGATACGCAGTATTTT. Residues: CSAPGLPSDTQYF.

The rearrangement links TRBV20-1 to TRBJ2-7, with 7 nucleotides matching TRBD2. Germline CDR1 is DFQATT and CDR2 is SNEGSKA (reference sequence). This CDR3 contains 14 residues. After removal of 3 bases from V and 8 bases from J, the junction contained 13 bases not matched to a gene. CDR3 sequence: CSASPSGRAYQQYF. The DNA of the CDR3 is TGCAGTGCTAGTCCTAGCGGTAGGGCGTACCAGCAGTACTTC.

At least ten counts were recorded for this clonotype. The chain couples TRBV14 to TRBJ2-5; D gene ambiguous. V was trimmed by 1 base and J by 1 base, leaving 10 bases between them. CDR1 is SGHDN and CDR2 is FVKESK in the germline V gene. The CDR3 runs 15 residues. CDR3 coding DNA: TGTGCCAGCAGCCAAGTAGGTTACAGCCAAGAGACCCAGTACTTC. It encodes CASSQVGYSQETQYF.

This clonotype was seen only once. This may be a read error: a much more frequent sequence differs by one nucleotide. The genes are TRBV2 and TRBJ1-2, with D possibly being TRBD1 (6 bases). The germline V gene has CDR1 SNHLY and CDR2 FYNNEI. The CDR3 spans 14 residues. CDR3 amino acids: CARSVLSGDYGYTF. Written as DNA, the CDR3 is TGTGCCAGAAGTGTTCTCTCAGGGGACTATGGCTACACCTTC.

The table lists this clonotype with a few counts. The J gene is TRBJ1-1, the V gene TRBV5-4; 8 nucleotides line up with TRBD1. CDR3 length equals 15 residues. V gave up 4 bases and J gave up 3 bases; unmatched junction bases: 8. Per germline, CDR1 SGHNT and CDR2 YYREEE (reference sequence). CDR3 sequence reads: CASSPGGGQDTEAFF. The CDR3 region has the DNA TGTGCCAGCAGCCCTGGTGGGGGACAGGACACTGAAGCTTTCTTT.

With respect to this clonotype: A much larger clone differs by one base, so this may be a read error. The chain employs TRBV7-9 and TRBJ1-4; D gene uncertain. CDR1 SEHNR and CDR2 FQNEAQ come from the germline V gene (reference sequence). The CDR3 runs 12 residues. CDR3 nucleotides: TGTGCCAGCAGCTCTGAGAACGGAAAACTGCTTTTT. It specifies CASSSENGKLLF.

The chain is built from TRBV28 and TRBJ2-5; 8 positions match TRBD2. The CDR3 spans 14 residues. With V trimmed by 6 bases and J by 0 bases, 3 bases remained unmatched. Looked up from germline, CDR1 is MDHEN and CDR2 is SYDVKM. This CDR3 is CASRGTRYQETQYF. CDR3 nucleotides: TGTGCCAGCAGGGGGACTAGGTACCAAGAGACCCAGTACTTC.

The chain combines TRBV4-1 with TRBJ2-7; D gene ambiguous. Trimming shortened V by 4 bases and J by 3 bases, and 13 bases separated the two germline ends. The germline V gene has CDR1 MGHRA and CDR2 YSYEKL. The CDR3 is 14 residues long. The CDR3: CASSPHLTYYEQYF. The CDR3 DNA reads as TGCGCCAGCAGCCCTCACCTGACGTACTACGAGCAGTACTTC.

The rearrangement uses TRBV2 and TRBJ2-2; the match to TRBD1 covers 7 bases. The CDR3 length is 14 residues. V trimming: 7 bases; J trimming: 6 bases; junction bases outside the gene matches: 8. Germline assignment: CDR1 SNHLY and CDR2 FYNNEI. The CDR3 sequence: CASNIKGASGELFF. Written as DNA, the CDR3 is TGTGCCAGCAACATTAAGGGGGCCTCCGGGGAGCTGTTTTTT. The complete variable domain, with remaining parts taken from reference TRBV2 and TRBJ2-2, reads EPEVTQTPSHQVTQMGQEVILRCVPISNHLYFYWYRQILGQKVEFLVSFYNNEISEKSEIFDDQFSVERPDGSNFTLKIRSTKLEDSAMYFCASNIKGASGELFFGEGSRLTVL.

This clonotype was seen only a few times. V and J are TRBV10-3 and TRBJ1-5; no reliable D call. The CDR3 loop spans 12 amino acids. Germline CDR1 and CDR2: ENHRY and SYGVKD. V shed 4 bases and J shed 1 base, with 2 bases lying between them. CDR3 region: CAISGSNQPQHF. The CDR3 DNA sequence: TGTGCCATCAGTGGCAGCAATCAGCCCCAGCATTTT.

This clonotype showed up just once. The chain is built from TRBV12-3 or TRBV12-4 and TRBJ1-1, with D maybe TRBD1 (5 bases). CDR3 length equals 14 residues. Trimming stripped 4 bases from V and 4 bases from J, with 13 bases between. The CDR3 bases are TGTGCCAGCAGTTGGGGGAGAGGAAGCACTGAAGCTTTCTTT. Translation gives CASSWGRGSTEAFF.

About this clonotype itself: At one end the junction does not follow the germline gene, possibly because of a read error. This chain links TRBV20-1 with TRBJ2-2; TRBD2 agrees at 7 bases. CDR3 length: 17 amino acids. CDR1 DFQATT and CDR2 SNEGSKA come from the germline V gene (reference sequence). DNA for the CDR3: TGCAGTACTAGGACCCGCACCGGACTAGCGAACACCGGGGAGCTGTTTTTT. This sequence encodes CSTRTRTGLANTGELFF.

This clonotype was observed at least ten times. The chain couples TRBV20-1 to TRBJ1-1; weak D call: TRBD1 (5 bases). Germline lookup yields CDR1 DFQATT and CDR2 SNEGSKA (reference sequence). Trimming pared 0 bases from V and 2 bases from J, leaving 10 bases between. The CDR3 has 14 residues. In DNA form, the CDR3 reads TGCAGTGCTAGAGACGGAACAGGAAACACTGAAGCTTTCTTT. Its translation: CSARDGTGNTEAFF.

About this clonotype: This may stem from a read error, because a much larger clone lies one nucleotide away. The CDR3 loop is CSAPLRAGGTDKQYF. The CDR3 DNA follows: TGCAGTGCTCCCCTAAGGGCAGGAGGCACAGATAAGCAGTATTTT. The chain recombines TRBV20-1 with TRBJ2-3; D possibly corresponds to TRBD2 (5 bases). Germline V lookup: CDR1 DFQATT, CDR2 SNEGSKA (reference sequence). The CDR3 covers 15 residues.

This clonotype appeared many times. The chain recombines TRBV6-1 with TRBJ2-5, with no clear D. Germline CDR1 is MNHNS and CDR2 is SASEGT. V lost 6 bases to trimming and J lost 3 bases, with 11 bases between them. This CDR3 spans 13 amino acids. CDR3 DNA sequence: TGTGCCAGCAGCAGTTCACCTGAAGAGACCCAGTACTTC. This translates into CASSSSPEETQYF.

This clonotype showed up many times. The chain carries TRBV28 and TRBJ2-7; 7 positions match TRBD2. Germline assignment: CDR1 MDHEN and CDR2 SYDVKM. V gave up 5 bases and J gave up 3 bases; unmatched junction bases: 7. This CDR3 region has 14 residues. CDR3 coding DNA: TGTGCCAGCAGTGCCGCTAGCGGATACTACGAGCAGTACTTC. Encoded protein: CASSAASGYYEQYF.

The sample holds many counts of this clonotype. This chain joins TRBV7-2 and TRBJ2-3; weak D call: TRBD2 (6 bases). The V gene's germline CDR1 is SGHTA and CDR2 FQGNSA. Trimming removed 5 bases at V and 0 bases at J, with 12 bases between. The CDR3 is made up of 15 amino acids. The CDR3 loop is CASSPGTSSTDTQYF. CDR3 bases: TGTGCCAGCAGCCCCGGGACTTCTAGCACAGATACGCAGTATTTT. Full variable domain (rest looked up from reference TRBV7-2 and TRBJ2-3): GAGVSQSPSNKVTEKGKDVELRCDPISGHTALYWYRQSLGQGLEFLIYFQGNSAPDKSGLPSDRFSAERTGGSVSTLTIQRTQQEDSAVYLCASSPGTSSTDTQYFGPGTRLTVL.

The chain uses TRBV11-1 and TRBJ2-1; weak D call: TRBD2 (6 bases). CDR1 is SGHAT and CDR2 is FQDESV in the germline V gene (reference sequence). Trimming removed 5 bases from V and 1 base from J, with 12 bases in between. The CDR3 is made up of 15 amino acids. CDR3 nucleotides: TGTGCCAGCAGCCTAAACCGGGGGTCCTACAATGAGCAGTTCTTC. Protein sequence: CASSLNRGSYNEQFF.

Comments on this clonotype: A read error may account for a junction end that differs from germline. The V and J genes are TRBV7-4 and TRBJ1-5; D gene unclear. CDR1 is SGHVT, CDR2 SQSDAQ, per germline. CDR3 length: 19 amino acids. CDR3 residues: CASSSYFEPPEYSNKPQHF. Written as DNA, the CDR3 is TGTGCCAGCAGCTCCTACTTTGAACCCCCGGAATATAGCAATAAGCCCCAGCATTTT.

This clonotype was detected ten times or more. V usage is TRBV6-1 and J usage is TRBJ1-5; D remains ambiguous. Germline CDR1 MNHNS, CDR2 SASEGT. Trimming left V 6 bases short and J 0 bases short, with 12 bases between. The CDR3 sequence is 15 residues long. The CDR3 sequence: CASSIGPPSNQPQHF. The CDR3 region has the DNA TGTGCCAGCAGCATAGGACCGCCTAGCAATCAGCCCCAGCATTTT.

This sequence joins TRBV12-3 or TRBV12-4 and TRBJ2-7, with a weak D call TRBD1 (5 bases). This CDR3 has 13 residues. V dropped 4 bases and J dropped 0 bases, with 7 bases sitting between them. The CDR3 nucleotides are TGTGCCAGCAGTTGGGGCATCTCCTACGAGCAGTACTTC. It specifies CASSWGISYEQYF.